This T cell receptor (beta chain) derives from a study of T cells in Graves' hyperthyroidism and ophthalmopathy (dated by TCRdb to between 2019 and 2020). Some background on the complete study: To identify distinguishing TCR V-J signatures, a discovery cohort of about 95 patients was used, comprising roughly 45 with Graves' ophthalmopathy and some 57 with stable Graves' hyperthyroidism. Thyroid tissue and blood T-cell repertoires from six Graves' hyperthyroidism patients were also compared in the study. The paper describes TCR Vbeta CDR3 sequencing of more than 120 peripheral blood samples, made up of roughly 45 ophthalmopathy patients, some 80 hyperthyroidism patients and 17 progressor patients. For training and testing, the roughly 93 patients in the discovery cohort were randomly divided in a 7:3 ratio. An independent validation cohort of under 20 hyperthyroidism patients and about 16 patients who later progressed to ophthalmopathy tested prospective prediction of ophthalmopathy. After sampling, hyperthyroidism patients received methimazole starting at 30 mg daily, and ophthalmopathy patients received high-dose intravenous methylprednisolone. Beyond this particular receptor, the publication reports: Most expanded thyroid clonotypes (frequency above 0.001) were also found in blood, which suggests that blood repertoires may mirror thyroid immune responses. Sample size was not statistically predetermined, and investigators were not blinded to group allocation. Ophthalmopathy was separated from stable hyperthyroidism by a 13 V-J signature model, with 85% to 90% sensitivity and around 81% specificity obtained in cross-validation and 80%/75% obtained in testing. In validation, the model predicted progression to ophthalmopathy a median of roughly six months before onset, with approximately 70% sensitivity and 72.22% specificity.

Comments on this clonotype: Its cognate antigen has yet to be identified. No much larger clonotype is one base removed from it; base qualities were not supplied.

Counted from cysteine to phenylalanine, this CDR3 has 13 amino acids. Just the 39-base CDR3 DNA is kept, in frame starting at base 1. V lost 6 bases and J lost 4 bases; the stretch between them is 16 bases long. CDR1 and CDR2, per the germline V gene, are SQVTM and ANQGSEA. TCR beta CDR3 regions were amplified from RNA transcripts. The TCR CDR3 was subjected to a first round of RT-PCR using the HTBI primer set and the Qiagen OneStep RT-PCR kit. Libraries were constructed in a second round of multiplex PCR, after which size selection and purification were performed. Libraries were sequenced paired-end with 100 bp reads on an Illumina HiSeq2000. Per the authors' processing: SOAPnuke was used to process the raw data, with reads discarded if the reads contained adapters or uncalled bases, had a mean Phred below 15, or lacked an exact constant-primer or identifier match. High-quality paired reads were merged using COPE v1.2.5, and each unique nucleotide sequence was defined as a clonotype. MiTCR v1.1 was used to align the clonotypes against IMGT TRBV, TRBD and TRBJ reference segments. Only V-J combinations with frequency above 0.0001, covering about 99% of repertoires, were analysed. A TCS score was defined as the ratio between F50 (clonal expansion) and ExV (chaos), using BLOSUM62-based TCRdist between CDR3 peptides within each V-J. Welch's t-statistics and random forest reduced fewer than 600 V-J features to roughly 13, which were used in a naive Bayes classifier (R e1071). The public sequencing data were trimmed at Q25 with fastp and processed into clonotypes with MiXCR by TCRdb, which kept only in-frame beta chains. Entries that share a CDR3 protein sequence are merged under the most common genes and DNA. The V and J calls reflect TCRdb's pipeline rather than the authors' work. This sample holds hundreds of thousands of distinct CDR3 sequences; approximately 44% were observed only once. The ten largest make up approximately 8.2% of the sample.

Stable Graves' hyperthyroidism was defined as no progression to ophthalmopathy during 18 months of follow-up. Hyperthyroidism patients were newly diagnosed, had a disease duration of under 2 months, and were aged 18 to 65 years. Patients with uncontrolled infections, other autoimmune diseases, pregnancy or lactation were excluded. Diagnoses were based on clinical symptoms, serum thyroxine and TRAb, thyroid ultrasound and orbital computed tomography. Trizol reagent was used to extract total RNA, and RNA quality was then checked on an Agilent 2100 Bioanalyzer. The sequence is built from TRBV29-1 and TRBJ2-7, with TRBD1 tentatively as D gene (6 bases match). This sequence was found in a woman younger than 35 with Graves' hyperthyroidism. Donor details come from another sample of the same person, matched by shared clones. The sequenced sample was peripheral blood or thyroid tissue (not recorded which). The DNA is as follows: TGCAGCGTCCAAAGCGGAACAGGGTACGAGCAGTACTTC. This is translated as CSVQSGTGYEQYF.